The 26 T cell receptor beta chains listed next were all sequenced from one sample in a study of monozygotic twins with inflammatory bowel disease. No DNA is given; TCRdb re-called the 5' RACE reads and lists each CDR3 protein once. The sample's table shows 420,000 or so distinct CDR3 sequences. What was sequenced was blood. The receptors here all came from a human donor with ulcerative colitis or Crohn's disease, or a healthy co-twin of an affected twin (not recorded which).

The V and J genes are TRBV30 and TRBJ1-6; absent DNA, TCRdb's TRBD1 call cannot be checked. The CDR3 runs to 14 residues. Germline CDR1 reads GTSNPN; CDR2 reads SVGIG (reference sequence). The CDR3: CAYKGRGTHSPLHF.

The rearrangement uses TRBV5-1 and TRBJ2-7. The CDR3 runs to 11 residues. Germline CDR1 reads SGHRS; CDR2 reads YFSETQ. The CDR3 protein is CASSLEAEQYF.

The V gene is TRBV6-2 or TRBV6-3, the J gene TRBJ2-7; TCRdb proposes TRBD1, but this gene call is untestable without DNA. Looked up from germline, CDR1 is MNHEY and CDR2 is SVGEGT. The CDR3 runs 15 residues. The CDR3 region is CASSYQGPASYEQYF.

The chain recombines TRBV20-1 with TRBJ1-6. Germline V gives CDR1 DFQATT, CDR2 SNEGSKA (reference sequence). This CDR3 has 12 amino acids. This CDR3 reads CSASDSNSPLHF.

CDR3 region: CASNALSGGAYEQYF. The chain recombines TRBV6-1 with TRBJ2-7. Per the germline V gene, CDR1 is MNHNS and CDR2 is SASEGT. The CDR3 extends over 15 amino acids.

The genes are TRBV27 and TRBJ2-3. This CDR3 contains 12 residues. Germline CDR1 MNHEY, CDR2 SMNVEV (reference sequence). The CDR3 here is CASGVSFYTQYF.

The V gene is TRBV20-1, the J gene TRBJ1-4; TCRdb names TRBD1, which stays unverified in the absence of DNA. The CDR3 runs 14 residues. Germline V gene sequence: CDR1 DFQATT, CDR2 SNEGSKA (reference sequence). CDR3 in amino acids: CSAVPGRFEEKLFF.

The chain carries TRBV7-8 and TRBJ2-2. Germline CDR1 SGHVS, CDR2 FQNEAQ. This CDR3 has 11 residues. Here the CDR3 reads CASSLVGAMFF. Supplemented by reference TRBV7-8 and TRBJ2-2, the full variable domain reads GAGVSQSPRYKVAKRGQDVALRCDPISGHVSLFWYQQALGQGPEFLTYFQNEAQLDKSGLPSDRFFAERPEGSVSTLKIQRTQQEDSAVYLCASSLVGAMFFGEGSRLTVL.

The rearrangement uses TRBV5-4 and TRBJ2-2; TCRdb's D call, TRBD1, is unchecked because there is no DNA. Germline-derived CDR1 and CDR2 are SGHNT and YYREEE (reference sequence). The CDR3 has 14 amino acids. CDR3 amino acids: CASSSTGRAGELFF.

V gene TRBV29-1 combines with J gene TRBJ2-7; without DNA, the TCRdb call of TRBD1 cannot be checked. Germline lookup yields CDR1 SQVTM and CDR2 ANQGSEA. This CDR3 contains 12 residues. The CDR3 reads CSVETGVDEQYF.

The chain is built from TRBV25-1 and TRBJ2-7; TCRdb calls TRBD1, which cannot be checked without DNA. The V gene's germline CDR1 is MGHDK and CDR2 SYGVNS. The CDR3 is 16 amino acids. This CDR3 is CASSDWTGTISYEQYF.

V gene TRBV7-2 combines with J gene TRBJ2-3; TCRdb calls TRBD2, which cannot be checked without DNA. The CDR3 totals 16 residues. The germline CDR1 and CDR2 sequences are SGHTA and FQGNSA. The CDR3 sequence: CASSSRQVSGTDTQYF.

The chain combines TRBV20-1 with TRBJ2-1. The germline V gene has CDR1 DFQATT and CDR2 SNEGSKA (reference sequence). The CDR3 runs to 15 residues. CDR3 region: CSATGLREVFGEQFF.

The V gene is TRBV12-3 or TRBV12-4, the J gene TRBJ1-2; TCRdb gives TRBD1 as the D gene, but with no DNA this cannot be confirmed. The CDR3 is 16 amino acids. CDR3 sequence reads: CASTPVSGTQGYGYTF.

The chain combines TRBV28 with TRBJ2-5; TCRdb returns TRBD1, unconfirmable since there is no DNA. Germline V gene sequence: CDR1 MDHEN, CDR2 SYDVKM. The CDR3 extends over 16 amino acids. The CDR3 loop is CASSLSADRGSETQYF.

This chain joins TRBV20-1 and TRBJ2-7; TCRdb picks TRBD1, but there is no DNA to check that call. The CDR3 runs 14 residues. Germline CDR1 DFQATT, CDR2 SNEGSKA (reference sequence). This chain's CDR3 is CSALTGPTSSEQYF.

The chain links TRBV6-5 to TRBJ1-6; TCRdb designates TRBD1, a call that cannot be tested without DNA. The CDR3 totals 19 residues. In germline, CDR1 is MNHEY, CDR2 SVGAGI. The chain's CDR3 is CAGSYTATRGSWANSPLHF.

This chain connects TRBV6-1 to TRBJ2-7; the TRBD1 assignment by TCRdb is unverifiable without DNA. CDR1 is MNHNS, CDR2 SASEGT, per germline. The CDR3 contains 13 residues. The CDR3 is CASSADGGIRQYF.

J is TRBJ2-2 and V is TRBV2; with no DNA, the TCRdb D assignment of TRBD1 cannot be verified. Germline CDR1 and CDR2: SNHLY and FYNNEI. CDR3 size: 15 residues. CDR3 amino acids: CASYKGTSNTGELFF.

The CDR3 sequence: CASSQIGRESRYEQYF. The chain combines TRBV3-1 with TRBJ2-7; absent DNA, TCRdb's TRBD2 call cannot be checked. Germline V lookup: CDR1 LGHDT, CDR2 YNNKEL (reference sequence). The CDR3 sequence is 16 residues long.

The chain combines TRBV6-4 with TRBJ2-3. This CDR3 has 12 residues. The V gene's germline CDR1 is MRHNA and CDR2 SNTAGT. The CDR3 region is CASSDEVGTQYF.

This chain joins TRBV11-2 and TRBJ2-3; the D gene TCRdb calls, TRBD2, cannot be checked with no DNA. The CDR3 contains 18 residues. CDR1 is SGHAT and CDR2 is FQNNGV in the germline V gene. The CDR3 loop is CASSSKVLAGVERDTQYF.

This chain joins TRBV18 and TRBJ2-5; TCRdb's D call, TRBD1, is unchecked because there is no DNA. This CDR3 is built from 13 residues. Germline lookup yields CDR1 KGHSH and CDR2 LQKENI. CDR3 sequence: CASFGQILETQYF.

The rearrangement joins TRBV5-1 to TRBJ1-6; the TRBD1 assignment by TCRdb is unverifiable without DNA. Germline values: CDR1 SGHRS, CDR2 YFSETQ. The CDR3 runs 15 residues. The CDR3: CASTEVGRGTSPLHF.

The chain uses TRBV28 and TRBJ2-7; the D gene TCRdb calls, TRBD1, cannot be checked with no DNA. CDR3 length: 14 amino acids. The germline V gene has CDR1 MDHEN and CDR2 SYDVKM. The CDR3 region is CASSSRWTVQEQYF.

The chain employs TRBV4-1 and TRBJ2-4; TCRdb calls TRBD2, which cannot be checked without DNA. The CDR3 totals 16 residues. CDR1 is MGHRA and CDR2 is YSYEKL in the germline V gene. This CDR3 is CASRQTGTAEGNIQYF.